These 6 T cell receptor beta chains originate from one sample sequenced in a study of CD8+CD57+ T cells in acquired aplastic anemia. Patients picked for sequencing had shown CD8+CD57+ cell expansion detected by flow cytometry. Genomic DNA constituted the template upon which TCR beta VDJ and CDR3 profiling was performed. In TCRdb, the reads were re-called with MiXCR into one record per CDR3 protein. The table has some 170,000 distinct CDR3 sequences, 63% seen once. Material: sorted CD4+, CD8+, or CD8+CD57+ T cells (not recorded which) from PBMCs. These receptors all come from a human donor with aplastic anemia.

In its sample, this clonotype was seen a few times. This sequence joins TRBV20-1 and TRBJ1-2; D is uncertain. Per germline, CDR1 DFQATT and CDR2 SNEGSKA (reference sequence). V lost 3 bases to trimming and J lost 7 bases, with 18 bases between them. The CDR3 sequence is 14 residues long. The CDR3 here is CSASAAGGLSGYTF. In DNA form, the CDR3 reads TGCAGTGCTAGTGCAGCGGGAGGGCTGAGTGGCTACACCTTC.

This chain uses TRBV24-1 with TRBJ2-6; D may correspond to TRBD1 or TRBD2 (5 bases each). The V gene lost 5 bases and the J gene lost 3 bases, with 13 bases spanning the gap. CDR3 size: 16 residues. From germline, CDR1 is KGHDR and CDR2 SFDVKD. The CDR3 region is CATSASGAGGANVLTF. As DNA, the CDR3 is TGTGCCACCAGTGCCTCCGGGGCAGGTGGGGCCAACGTCCTGACTTTC.

V usage is TRBV7-9 and J usage is TRBJ2-3, with D perhaps assigned TRBD1 or TRBD2 (5 bases each). CDR1 and CDR2 (germline): SEHNR, FQNEAQ (reference sequence). The CDR3 totals 15 residues. V was clipped by 3 bases and J by 2 bases, with 12 bases between them. The CDR3 sequence: CASSFAGANTDTQYF. The CDR3 coding sequence is TGTGCCAGCAGCTTCGCCGGGGCGAACACAGATACGCAGTATTTT.

This clonotype was seen once. The V and J genes are TRBV7-2 and TRBJ2-7; no clear D gene. With 4 bases removed from V and 5 bases from J, the gap between germline ends came to 12 bases. Germline V CDR1 and CDR2: SGHTA, FQGNSA. CDR3 length equals 13 residues. The CDR3 region has the DNA TGTGCCAGCAGCTCCCGGCCTGGGGACGAGCAGTACTTC. It yields the protein CASSSRPGDEQYF.

This sequence joins TRBV4-3 and TRBJ2-1; 9 bases are a match to TRBD2. The CDR3 runs to 15 residues. From germline, CDR1 is LGHNA and CDR2 YSLEER. With 4 bases clipped from V and 2 bases from J, the junction kept 3 bases outside the gene matches. The DNA for the CDR3 is TGCGCCAGCAGCCCCGGACTAGCGACCTACAATGAGCAGTTCTTC. It specifies CASSPGLATYNEQFF.

This clonotype was recorded at least ten times. This sequence joins TRBV6-5 and TRBJ2-1; D is possibly TRBD2 (7 bases). The germline V gene encodes CDR1 MNHEY and CDR2 SVGAGI. Between the trimmed V and J ends, which lost 5 bases and 2 bases, there was a span of 13 bases. The CDR3 loop spans 15 amino acids. The CDR3 is CASSPRGGPYNEQFF. CDR3 nucleotide sequence: TGTGCCAGCAGTCCGAGGGGGGGGCCCTACAATGAGCAGTTCTTC.